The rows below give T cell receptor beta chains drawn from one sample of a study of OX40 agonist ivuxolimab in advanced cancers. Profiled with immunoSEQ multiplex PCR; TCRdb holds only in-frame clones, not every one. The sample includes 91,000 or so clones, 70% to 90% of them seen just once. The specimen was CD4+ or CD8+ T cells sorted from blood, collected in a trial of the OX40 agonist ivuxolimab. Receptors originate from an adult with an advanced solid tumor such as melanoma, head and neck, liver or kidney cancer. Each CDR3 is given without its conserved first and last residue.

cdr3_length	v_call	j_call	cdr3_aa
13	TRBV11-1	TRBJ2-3	ASDKTSGRSDTQY
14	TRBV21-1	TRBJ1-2	ASRPGQGICWGGYT
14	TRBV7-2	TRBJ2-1	ASSLSNLGPYNEQF
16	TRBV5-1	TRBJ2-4	ASSLSSTRGLAKNIQY
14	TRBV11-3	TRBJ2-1	ASSFRPAGEHNEQF
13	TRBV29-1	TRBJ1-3	SVGDGYLSGNTIY
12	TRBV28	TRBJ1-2	ASSSGRSNYGYT
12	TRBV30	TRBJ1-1	AWSHGAGGTEAF
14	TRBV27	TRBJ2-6	ASSFGGSSGANVLT
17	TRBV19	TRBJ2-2	ASSIFPGLAGGGTGELF
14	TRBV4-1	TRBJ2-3	ASSQGPRGRIDTQY
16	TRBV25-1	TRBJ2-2	ASSELEGLLGNTGELF
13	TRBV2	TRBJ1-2	ASSEGAQGSYGYT
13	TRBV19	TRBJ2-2	ASSFRQGAGGELF
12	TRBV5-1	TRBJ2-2	ASSPDSYTGELF
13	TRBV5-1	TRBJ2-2	ASSPGTGTGGELF
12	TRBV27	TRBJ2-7	ASSLSPDHYEQY
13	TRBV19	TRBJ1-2	ASSVTAGDSYGYT
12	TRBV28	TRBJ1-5	ASSSGPINQPQH
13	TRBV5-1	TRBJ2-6	ASSLEGPGANVLT
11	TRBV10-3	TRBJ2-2	ASGGSEGGELF
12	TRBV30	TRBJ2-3	AWRPGGGTDTQY
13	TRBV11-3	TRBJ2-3	ASSFRTESTDTQY
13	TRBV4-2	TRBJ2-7	ASSQELAGQYEQY
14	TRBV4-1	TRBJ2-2	ASSQEPGQGQGELF
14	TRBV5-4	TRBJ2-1	ASRGTSGTSYNEQF
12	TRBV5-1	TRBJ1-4	ASSLAGTDEKLF
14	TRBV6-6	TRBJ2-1	ASSWGSSGRLSEQF
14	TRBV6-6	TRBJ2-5	ASSFSGGTFIETQY
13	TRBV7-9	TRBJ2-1	ASSLVAGNYNEQF
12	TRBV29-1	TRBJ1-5	SVVLGGVNQPQH
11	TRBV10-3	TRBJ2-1	AISDSREDEQF
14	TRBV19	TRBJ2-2	ASSIMGGQGKGELF
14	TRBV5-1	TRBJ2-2	ASSLGFGTNTGELF
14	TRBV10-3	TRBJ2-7	AIRPGLAGVGYEQY
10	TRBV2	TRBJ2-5	ASRDRQETQY
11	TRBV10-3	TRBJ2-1	AIQSGNSNEQF
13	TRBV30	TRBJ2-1	AWSVWLAGDGRQF
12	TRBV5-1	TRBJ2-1	ASSLSGQGNEQF
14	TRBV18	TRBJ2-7	ASSQAPSGRLHEQY
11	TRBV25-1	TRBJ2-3	ASALAGSDTQY
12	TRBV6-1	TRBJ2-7	ASSGGGSSYEQY
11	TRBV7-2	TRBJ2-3	ASSLLGTDTQY
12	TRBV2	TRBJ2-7	ASRAGTGYYEQY
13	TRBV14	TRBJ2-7	ASSRLGGYPYEQY
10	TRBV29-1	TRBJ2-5	SVAESQETQY
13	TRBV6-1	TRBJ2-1	ASSVGLAGYNEQF
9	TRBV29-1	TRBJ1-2	SGQGGYGYT
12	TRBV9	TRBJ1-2	ASSDRAGDYGYT